This TCR beta chain was profiled in a study of vaccination effects on CD4 cells after COVID-19. By proportion, this clone is medium-sized (0.01 to 0.1%). Its antigen is undetermined. Under the ViraFEST assay, PBMC were stimulated with viral peptide pools so that antigen-specific CD4+ T cells expanded. Sequencing was performed afterwards. A 10-day culture period preceded the isolation of CD4+ T cells. Either the BNT162b2 or mRNA-1273 vaccine was given to participants in two doses. Here immunoSEQ multiplex PCR was the method, and the copy in TCRdb shows in-frame clones only, minus some. Among more than 20,000 clones listed, less than 85% were seen once. Germline CDR1 is WNHNN and CDR2 is SYGVQD (reference sequence). This CDR3 comprises 16 residues. V lost 6 bases to trimming and J lost 5 bases; unmatched junction nucleotides: 10.

The sequences come from CD4+ T cells from PBMCs cultured with HCoV-229E spike peptides, collected after COVID-19 vaccination. The chain uses TRBV10-1 and TRBJ2-1; 10 nucleotides align to TRBD2. This receptor was identified in a human donor who received a COVID-19 vaccine. The CDR3 DNA reads TGCGCCAGCAGAGACACCCGGACTAGCGGTAACAATGAGCAGTTCTTC. It is translated as CASRDTRTSGNNEQFF.